This T cell receptor beta chain was captured by sequencing in a study of OX40 agonist ivuxolimab in advanced cancers. Across the study: Ivuxolimab was administered intravenously to patients at 0.01 to 10 mg/kg every 2 weeks.

In germline, CDR1 is SGHDT, CDR2 YYEEEE. V dropped 5 bases and J dropped 3 bases, with 18 bases sitting between them. This CDR3 contains 16 residues. This clone was observed once. The assay was immunoSEQ multiplex PCR, and TCRdb's table has in-frame clones only and misses some. The table includes tens of thousands of clones, about 90% detected once. This sequence joins TRBV5-6 and TRBJ1-5; D might be TRBD1 (5 bases). The source is an adult with an advanced solid tumor such as melanoma, head and neck, liver or kidney cancer. The sequenced sample was CD4+ or CD8+ T cells sorted from blood, obtained in a trial of the OX40 agonist ivuxolimab. CDR3 residues: CASRLELGRVNQPQHF. The CDR3 coding sequence is TGTGCCAGCAGGCTTGAATTAGGCAGGGTCAATCAGCCCCAGCATTTT. Based on the CDR3 plus reference TRBV5-6 and TRBJ1-5, the full variable domain is DAGVTQSPTHLIKTRGQQVTLRCSPKSGHDTVSWYQQALGQGPQFIFQYYEEEERQRGNFPDRFSGHQFPNYSSELNVNALLLGDSALYLCASRLELGRVNQPQHFGDGTRLSIL.